The rows below give T cell receptor beta chains drawn from one sample of a study of early T cells in non-severe SARS-CoV-2 infection. From the 5' RACE reads, TCRdb called clonotypes with MiXCR, one entry per CDR3 protein. The sample yields about 55,000 distinct CDR3 sequences, 15% seen once. The sample in question was whole blood, obtained at baseline. Receptors originate from an adult who was a healthcare worker with PCR-confirmed SARS-CoV-2 infection or an uninfected control (not recorded which). The CDR3 runs from the conserved cysteine through the conserved F or W. The D gene is left open where the match is weak. Not every row has a clone size; where given, it reads once, few, many or a size class.

cdr3_nt cdr3_aa j_call v_call clone_size d_call
TGTGCCAGCATTGGGACAGGGGGCGGCTATGGCTACACCTTC CASIGTGGGYGYTF TRBJ1-2 TRBV28 - TRBD1
TGTGCCAGCAGCCGAGGACAGGGCGGCTACGAGCAGTACTTC CASSRGQGGYEQYF TRBJ2-7 TRBV11-2 few TRBD1
TGCAGTGCTAGCCGACAGGAACATCAGCCCCAGCATTTT CSASRQEHQPQHF TRBJ1-5 TRBV20-1 many -
TGCGCCAGCAGCTCCCTTCCTCGGGGCCAAGAGACCCAGTACTTC CASSSLPRGQETQYF TRBJ2-5 TRBV5-1 - -
TGTGCCAGCGGTTACCCAGGGCGGACTGAAGCTTTCTTT CASGYPGRTEAFF TRBJ1-1 TRBV28 - -
TGCAGTGCTAGCCCCAACGGGGGCCTGAGCTCCTACGAGCAGTACTTC CSASPNGGLSSYEQYF TRBJ2-7 TRBV20-1 - -
TGCAGCGTTGAAGCCCGTGGACAGGGAGATGAGCAGTTCTTC CSVEARGQGDEQFF TRBJ2-1 TRBV29-1 few TRBD1
TGTGCCAGCATTCCGGCGAACCCCAGCTACGAGCAGTACTTC CASIPANPSYEQYF TRBJ2-7 TRBV28 - -
TGTGCCAGCAGGGTGACAGGGGGTAGGGACGAGCAGTACTTC CASRVTGGRDEQYF TRBJ2-7 TRBV5-6 - TRBD1
TGTGCCAGCTATTCACCCCGGCCAGGACATTCCTACGAGCAGTACTTC CASYSPRPGHSYEQYF TRBJ2-7 TRBV6-1 - -
TGTGCCACCAGTGATAGGGGGACAGATTACAATGAGCAGTTCTTC CATSDRGTDYNEQFF TRBJ2-1 TRBV24-1 - TRBD1
TGTGCCAGCAGCGTAGGGACAGGGGGCGCAGATACGCAGTATTTT CASSVGTGGADTQYF TRBJ2-3 TRBV9 - TRBD1
TGTGCCATCAAGGGTAGTAATGAAAAACTGTTTTTT CAIKGSNEKLFF TRBJ1-4 TRBV10-3 - -
TGCGCCAGCAGTGCCTGGACGGGACATAACACCGGGGAGCTGTTTTTT CASSAWTGHNTGELFF TRBJ2-2 TRBV10-1 - -
TGTGCCAGCAGTTTAGTAGCGGGAGAGGCCTACAATGAGCAGTTCTTC CASSLVAGEAYNEQFF TRBJ2-1 TRBV27 medium-sized TRBD2
TGTGCCAGCAGCCCCCAAGGGGGAAATAAGGACGAGCAGTACTTC CASSPQGGNKDEQYF TRBJ2-7 TRBV3-1 - -
TGCGCCAGCAGCCAGGCGGGACTAGCGGGAGTTGAGCAGTTCTTC CASSQAGLAGVEQFF TRBJ2-1 TRBV4-1 - TRBD2
TGTGCCAGCAGTGACCGGGACAGAACCTACGAGCAGTACTTC CASSDRDRTYEQYF TRBJ2-7 TRBV25-1 many TRBD1
TGTGCCAGCAGTTCAATCCAGGGGGCGGCCGAGCAGTACTTC CASSSIQGAAEQYF TRBJ2-7 TRBV28 few TRBD1
TGTGCCGCCAGGACAGCGCCCTACGAGCAGTACTTC CAARTAPYEQYF TRBJ2-7 TRBV21-1 once -
TGCGCCAGCAGCCCCACTCTAGCGGGAGGGCCGGATGAGCAGTTCTTC CASSPTLAGGPDEQFF TRBJ2-1 TRBV4-1 few TRBD2
TGTGCCAGCAGTGAATACAGGGACAATCAGCCCCAGCATTTT CASSEYRDNQPQHF TRBJ1-5 TRBV25-1 - -
TGTGCCAGCGCCGGGACACTAAACTATGGCTACACCTTC CASAGTLNYGYTF TRBJ1-2 TRBV6-1 - -
TGTGCCAGCAGCTCTCAAGGGGGGCAAGAGACCCAGTACTTC CASSSQGGQETQYF TRBJ2-5 TRBV5-5 - -
TGTGCCAGCAGCGCCCGACAGGTCCCCTACGAGCAGTACTTC CASSARQVPYEQYF TRBJ2-7 TRBV7-9 - -
TGTGCCAGCAGCTTAGCGGGACGAACCCTCCTATTCTTC CASSLAGRTLLFF TRBJ2-1 TRBV11-1 few -
TGTGCCAGCAGCCCGACGAACTACGAGCAGTACTTC CASSPTNYEQYF TRBJ2-7 TRBV7-9 - -
TGCGCCAGCAGCTATGGCCATAGCGGGAGGCACGAGCAGTACTTC CASSYGHSGRHEQYF TRBJ2-7 TRBV5-1 - TRBD2
TGTGCCAGCAGGAGGACAGGGTTCTACAATGAGCAGTTCTTC CASRRTGFYNEQFF TRBJ2-1 TRBV2 - TRBD1
TGTGCCAGCAGATCCGGGACTACTAGCACAGATACGCAGTATTTT CASRSGTTSTDTQYF TRBJ2-3 TRBV3-1 - TRBD2
TGTGCCAGCAGCCCCCAGGATTCTGGTCAGTTCTTC CASSPQDSGQFF TRBJ2-1 TRBV7-9 - -
TGTGCCATCAGTGAGTCCCCAGTGAGGGTGGCCAAAAACATTCAGTACTTC CAISESPVRVAKNIQYF TRBJ2-4 TRBV10-3 few -
TGTGCCAGCAGTGAAGCCCCGAGGGTAAACACTGAAGCTTTCTTT CASSEAPRVNTEAFF TRBJ1-1 TRBV2 - -
TGTGCCAGTATGACAGAGTCAAACACCGGGGAGCTGTTTTTT CASMTESNTGELFF TRBJ2-2 TRBV2 many -
TGTGCCAGCAGCAAGAGCACCCAAGGGTTAGGGGAGCTGTTTTTT CASSKSTQGLGELFF TRBJ2-2 TRBV7-8 many -
TGTGCCAGCAGCTTAGAGGCAGGGGATGAAAAACTGTTTTTT CASSLEAGDEKLFF TRBJ1-4 TRBV7-6 many -
TGCGCCAGCAGCCAACTGAACAGGGAGACCTACGAGCAGTACTTC CASSQLNRETYEQYF TRBJ2-7 TRBV4-1 many -
TGTGCCTGGAGTTTGATAGGAGCGTTGGGTACGCAGTATTTT CAWSLIGALGTQYF TRBJ2-3 TRBV30 few -
TGCGCCAGCTCCCCCCAGGACGCCTTACGATATGGCTACACCTTC CASSPQDALRYGYTF TRBJ1-2 TRBV5-1 many -
TGTGCCAGCTCACCTTCCATGGGGACCCAGTACTTC CASSPSMGTQYF TRBJ2-5 TRBV18 few -
TGTGCCAGCAGTGAAGGGGGACAGCCGGGCACAGATACGCAGTATTTT CASSEGGQPGTDTQYF TRBJ2-3 TRBV2 - TRBD1
TGTGCCAGCAGTGGTCCCGTGTACAATGAGCAGTTCTTC CASSGPVYNEQFF TRBJ2-1 TRBV6-1 - -
TGTGCCAGCAGCTTAGATCTTTCAGCGAGGAGGGGGACCCAGTACTTC CASSLDLSARRGTQYF TRBJ2-5 TRBV11-2 few -
TGCGCCAGCAGCTTGGGAGGCCCTGGACAGGAGCAGTACTTC CASSLGGPGQEQYF TRBJ2-7 TRBV5-1 few -
TGTGCCAGCAGCCGGACTAGCGGGGCACCCTACGAGCAGTACTTC CASSRTSGAPYEQYF TRBJ2-7 TRBV3-1 - TRBD2
TGTGCCAGCAGTGCGGACAGGGTGATAGATACGCAGTATTTT CASSADRVIDTQYF TRBJ2-3 TRBV12-3/TRBV12-4 - TRBD1
TGCAGCGCCGGCGGGGGTCAGGGAGTCATTCAGTACTTC CSAGGGQGVIQYF TRBJ2-4 TRBV29-1 few TRBD2
TGTGCCAGCAGCCAAAGGCGGGACTCGGAGAATGAGCAGTTCTTC CASSQRRDSENEQFF TRBJ2-1 TRBV7-8 many -
TGCGCCAGCAGTGAGTCGAAACAGGGCGGCGGCTACACCTTC CASSESKQGGGYTF TRBJ1-2 TRBV10-1 few -
TGTGCCAGCACCCGGACAGGGGGCAAGATGAACACTGAAGCTTTCTTT CASTRTGGKMNTEAFF TRBJ1-1 TRBV18 few TRBD1
TGTGCCAGCAGCTCTTTGAGGGAGGGCTACACTGAAGCTTTCTTT CASSSLREGYTEAFF TRBJ1-1 TRBV11-2 many -
TGTGCCAGCAGTTACTCGGAGGCTAGCGGGAGTACCTACGAGCAGTACTTC CASSYSEASGSTYEQYF TRBJ2-7 TRBV6-5 many TRBD2
TGTGCCAGCAGCCAAGACCCGGGGAGGTCCTACGAGCAGTACTTC CASSQDPGRSYEQYF TRBJ2-7 TRBV3-1 once -
TGTGCCAGCAGTTGGGGAGGAATCTACGAGCAGTACTTC CASSWGGIYEQYF TRBJ2-7 TRBV28 - -
TGCGCCAGCCGAAGGGCAATCGGGACAGGGTCTTTTGGAAACACCATATATTTT CASRRAIGTGSFGNTIYF TRBJ1-3 TRBV5-1 - TRBD1